Listed here are 28 T cell receptor beta chains from one sample, sequenced in a study of T cells in Graves' hyperthyroidism and ophthalmopathy. Amplification of TCR beta CDR3 regions used RNA as the template. Primed by the HTBI set, a first-round RT-PCR was run on the TCR CDR3. One entry per CDR3 protein, called by TCRdb with MiXCR from the multiplex PCR reads. Found here are a few hundred thousand distinct CDR3 sequences, around 15% of them singletons; the top ten hold approximately 3.5%. Sequenced input: blood. The receptors originated from a woman between 35 and 50 years old with Graves' ophthalmopathy.

A remark on this clonotype: This clone may be a read error of a much larger clone one base away. The V gene is TRBV5-1, the J gene TRBJ1-2, with 9 bases that match TRBD1. The CDR3 is 14 residues long. Germline values: CDR1 SGHRS, CDR2 YFSETQ. V lost 4 bases to trimming and J lost 7 bases; unmatched junction nucleotides: 8. The DNA for the CDR3 is TGCGCCAGCAGCCGGGACAGGGCCCAGGGTGGCTACACCTTC. Encoded protein: CASSRDRAQGGYTF.

This chain joins TRBV7-2 and TRBJ1-5; 7 bases map to TRBD1. J gave up 9 bases and V 3 bases, and 14 bases lay outside the gene matches. Per the germline V gene, CDR1 is SGHTA and CDR2 is FQGNSA. The CDR3 loop spans 16 amino acids. This CDR3 reads CASSFTETGSDWPQHF. In DNA form, the CDR3 reads TGTGCCAGCAGCTTCACCGAGACAGGGTCCGATTGGCCCCAGCATTTT.

This chain connects TRBV12-3 or TRBV12-4 to TRBJ2-6, with 8 bases identical to TRBD1. The CDR3 is 17 amino acids. J lost 4 bases, V lost 3 bases, and 8 bases had no gene match. In DNA, the CDR3 is TGTGCCAGCAGTTTTAGGACAGGGCGTGTGGGGGCCAACGTCCTGACTTTC. The encoded protein is CASSFRTGRVGANVLTF.

This clonotype was detected ten times or more. V is TRBV3-1 and J is TRBJ1-4, with 9 bases lining up with TRBD1. Germline V gives CDR1 LGHDT, CDR2 YNNKEL (reference sequence). CDR3 length equals 14 residues. V lost 1 base and J lost 8; bases outside the gene matches: 2. Here the CDR3 reads CASSQGTGVEKLFF. The CDR3 DNA sequence: TGTGCCAGCAGCCAAGGGACAGGGGTGGAAAAACTGTTTTTT.

The chain joins TRBV6-1 to TRBJ1-4; no clear D. The CDR3 runs to 14 residues. Trimming took 2 bases from V and 8 from J, leaving 12 bases between them. Germline values: CDR1 MNHNS, CDR2 SASEGT. CDR3 residues: CASSEQGPGEKLFF. DNA of the CDR3: TGTGCCAGCAGTGAACAAGGGCCCGGCGAAAAACTGTTTTTT.

This clonotype appeared many times. This rearrangement joins TRBV11-2 to TRBJ1-1; D may be TRBD1 (5 bases). Trimming took 1 base from V and 1 from J, leaving 10 bases between them. The CDR3 covers 15 residues. Looked up from germline, CDR1 is SGHAT and CDR2 is FQNNGV. The CDR3 region has the DNA TGTGCCAGCAGCTTAGGTCGCGACAGGAACACTGAAGCTTTCTTT. Translating gives CASSLGRDRNTEAFF.

The chain uses TRBV7-9 and TRBJ1-2; D not certain. Trimming left V 4 bases short and J 8 bases short, with 14 bases between. The CDR3 spans 13 residues. From germline, CDR1 is SEHNR and CDR2 FQNEAQ (reference sequence). The CDR3 region has the DNA TGTGCCAGCAGCTACGGGAACTTAGGAGGCTACACCTTC. Translating it yields CASSYGNLGGYTF.

This clonotype was found many times. In DNA form, the CDR3 reads TGCGCCAGCAGCTGGGGACAGGACTCCTACGAGCAGTACTTC. It encodes CASSWGQDSYEQYF. The chain combines TRBV5-1 with TRBJ2-7; 8 bases match TRBD1. Germline V gene sequence: CDR1 SGHRS, CDR2 YFSETQ. The CDR3 totals 14 residues. V lost 3 bases and J lost 0; bases outside the gene matches: 2.

In this sample, this clonotype turned up many times. This chain joins TRBV20-1 and TRBJ2-7; 7 bases are a match to TRBD2. The V gene end was trimmed by 6 bases and the J gene end by 4 bases; junction bases not matched to a gene: 12. The CDR3 has 14 amino acids. Germline loops: CDR1 DFQATT, CDR2 SNEGSKA (reference sequence). As DNA, the CDR3 is TGCAGTGCCCCTCGGGGGGTAGCTGGGTACGAGCAGTACTTC. Its translation is CSAPRGVAGYEQYF.

Many counts were recorded for this clonotype. The chain is built from TRBV7-9 and TRBJ1-5, with 7 bases aligning to TRBD1. V shed 5 bases, J shed 1 base, and the junction held 2 bases outside the gene matches. This CDR3 region has 14 residues. From germline, CDR1 is SEHNR and CDR2 FQNEAQ (reference sequence). In DNA form, the CDR3 reads TGTGCCAGCAGCATGGGACAGAGCAATCAGCCCCAGCATTTT. It encodes CASSMGQSNQPQHF. The complete variable domain, with remaining parts taken from reference TRBV7-9 and TRBJ1-5, reads DTGVSQNPRHKITKRGQNVTFRCDPISEHNRLYWYRQTLGQGPEFLTYFQNEAQLEKSRLLSDRFSAERPKGSFSTLEIQRTEQGDSAMYLCASSMGQSNQPQHFGDGTRLSIL.

Of note for this clonotype: A read error may account for a junction end that differs from germline. The rearrangement joins TRBV2 to TRBJ2-3; D could derive from TRBD1 or TRBD2 (7 bases each). The CDR3 runs 15 residues. Germline CDR1 reads SNHLY; CDR2 reads FYNNEI. The CDR3 loop reads CTSSLRGGGTDTQYF. CDR3 nucleotides: TGTACCAGCAGCCTCAGGGGGGGGGGCACAGATACGCAGTATTTT.

This sequence joins TRBV19 and TRBJ2-1, with D maybe TRBD2 (5 bases). The CDR3 consists of 17 residues. The V end lost 4 bases, the J end lost 8 bases, and 24 bases lay between the germline ends. Per germline, CDR1 LNHDA and CDR2 SQIVND (reference sequence). The CDR3 loop reads CASSRVMRARGLDEQFF. CDR3 DNA sequence: TGTGCCAGTAGTAGGGTCATGCGGGCAAGAGGGCTCGATGAGCAGTTCTTC. The full variable domain, with the rest looked up from reference TRBV19 and TRBJ2-1, is DGGITQSPKYLFRKEGQNVTLSCEQNLNHDAMYWYRQDPGQGLRLIYYSQIVNDFQKGDIAEGYSVSREKKESFPLTVTSAQKNPTAFYLCASSRVMRARGLDEQFFGPGTRLTVL.

This clonotype was detected ten times or more. The CDR3 region is CASSEIRGGADTQYF. CDR3 bases: TGTGCCAGCAGTGAAATCAGGGGAGGGGCAGATACGCAGTATTTT. The chain links TRBV2 to TRBJ2-3; possible D gene TRBD2, 7 bases. The germline gives CDR1 SNHLY, CDR2 FYNNEI. This CDR3 has 15 amino acids. The V gene lost 2 bases and the J gene lost 4 bases, with 13 bases spanning the gap.

A few counts support this clonotype. The rearrangement joins TRBV30 to TRBJ2-3; 13 nucleotides match TRBD2. This CDR3 spans 19 amino acids. Losses at the gene ends were 2 bases for V and 2 bases for J; bases not matched to a gene: 13. Per the germline V gene, CDR1 is GTSNPN and CDR2 is SVGIG (reference sequence). CDR3 nucleotides: TGTGCCTGGAGTCGGACCCCCTTCACTAGCGGGGGGGACACAGATACGCAGTATTTT. This sequence encodes CAWSRTPFTSGGDTDTQYF.

At least ten counts were recorded for this clonotype. The rearrangement links TRBV12-3 or TRBV12-4 to TRBJ1-1, with D possibly TRBD1 on 5 matching bases. The CDR3 is made up of 14 amino acids. V lost 7 bases and J lost 2, with 14 bases in between. The CDR3 protein is CASTRRGVNTEAFF. In DNA form, the CDR3 reads TGTGCCAGCACCAGACGAGGGGTAAACACTGAAGCTTTCTTT.

At least ten counts were recorded for this clonotype. The chain uses TRBV5-1 and TRBJ1-1; D unresolved. With 3 bases removed from V and 1 base from J, the gap between germline ends came to 16 bases. This CDR3 comprises 16 residues. Germline V CDR1 and CDR2: SGHRS, YFSETQ. CDR3 loop: CASSYEGPTRNTEAFF. The CDR3 region has the DNA TGCGCCAGCAGCTACGAGGGTCCCACGCGGAACACTGAAGCTTTCTTT.

As to this clonotype: The junction shows a germline mismatch at one end, possibly a read error. The chain employs TRBV2 and TRBJ1-4, with 8 bases that match TRBD1. This CDR3 contains 15 residues. Germline loops: CDR1 SNHLY, CDR2 FYNNEI. CDR3 sequence: CASSSGTGPIEKLSF. DNA of the CDR3: TGTGCCAGCAGTTCGGGGACAGGCCCGATTGAAAAACTGTCTTTT.

Ten or more counts support this clonotype. The gene calls are TRBV7-9 and TRBJ2-1; TRBD1 agrees at 9 bases. The CDR3 length is 15 residues. Germline V CDR1 and CDR2: SEHNR, FQNEAQ (reference sequence). The J segment lost 3 bases and the V segment lost 10 bases, leaving 10 bases of the junction unmatched. The CDR3: CATLTTGGIYNEQFF. DNA for the CDR3: TGTGCCACCCTCACTACAGGGGGCATCTACAATGAGCAGTTCTTC.

The chain recombines TRBV24-1 with TRBJ2-3, with D hard to call. Germline V gene lookup returns CDR1 KGHDR and CDR2 SFDVKD. The CDR3 contains 15 residues. The germline V and J ends were trimmed by 4 bases and 0 bases, with 10 bases remaining between them. CDR3 DNA: TGTGCCACCAGTGACTCCCGGATTAGCACAGATACGCAGTATTTT. This gives the protein CATSDSRISTDTQYF.

This clonotype was recorded many times. The V and J genes are TRBV6-1 and TRBJ1-1; no firm D call. V was pared by 6 bases and J by 1 base, with 12 bases between. The germline V gene has CDR1 MNHNS and CDR2 SASEGT. The CDR3 has 14 residues. CDR3 in DNA: TGTGCCAGCAGCTACGGTGTCAGGAACACTGAAGCTTTCTTT. Protein sequence: CASSYGVRNTEAFF.

The chain joins TRBV2 to TRBJ2-1; D may match TRBD1 or TRBD2 (6 bases each). Germline V gene sequence: CDR1 SNHLY, CDR2 FYNNEI. The CDR3 extends over 17 amino acids. Between the trimmed V and J ends, which lost 6 bases and 5 bases, there was a span of 23 bases. The CDR3 sequence: CASSSFYSGANDNEQFF. Here the CDR3 DNA reads TGTGCCAGCAGCTCTTTTTATTCGGGGGCCAACGACAATGAGCAGTTCTTC.

The chain carries TRBV28 and TRBJ1-6; 10 bases agree with TRBD1. CDR3 length equals 14 residues. Germline-derived CDR1 and CDR2 are MDHEN and SYDVKM. V trimming: 7 bases; J trimming: 9 bases; junction bases outside the gene matches: 6. The DNA of the CDR3 is TGTGCCAGCAATTGGGGGACAGGGGCTTCACCCCTCCACTTT. Amino acids: CASNWGTGASPLHF.

This clonotype was counted at least ten times. The chain combines TRBV6-1 with TRBJ1-1, with 11 bases identical to TRBD1. CDR1 is MNHNS, CDR2 SASEGT, per germline. The CDR3 totals 15 residues. V gave up 5 bases and J gave up 10 bases; unmatched junction bases: 12. Here the CDR3 reads CASSTSGQGAIGAFF. DNA for the CDR3: TGTGCCAGCAGTACCTCAGGACAGGGGGCCATTGGAGCTTTCTTT.

Note on this clonotype: A much larger clonotype is one base distant, so this may be a read error. This chain joins TRBV12-3 or TRBV12-4 and TRBJ1-5; no firm D call. The CDR3 contains 15 residues. The CDR3: CAGSKDSLRDQPQHF. Here the CDR3 DNA reads TGTGCCGGCAGTAAGGATTCCCTCCGTGATCAGCCCCAGCATTTT.

This clonotype was counted at least ten times. The rearrangement joins TRBV12-3 or TRBV12-4 to TRBJ2-3; 7 bases are a match to TRBD2. This CDR3 has 17 residues. V shed 1 base, J shed 1 base, and the junction held 8 bases outside the gene matches. The DNA of the CDR3 is TGTGCCAGCAGTTTAGTACTTAGCGGGTTAGGCACAGATACGCAGTATTTT. This gives the protein CASSLVLSGLGTDTQYF.

The rearrangement links TRBV5-1 to TRBJ2-1; D is undetermined. V was pared by 2 bases and J by 7 bases, with 7 bases between. CDR3 size: 12 residues. Germline V gene lookup returns CDR1 SGHRS and CDR2 YFSETQ. The CDR3 nucleotides read TGCGCCAGCAGCTTCCCAGAAAATGAGCAGTTCTTC. Protein sequence: CASSFPENEQFF.

The chain recombines TRBV15 with TRBJ2-1, with 11 bases identical to TRBD2. V shed 4 bases and J 4 bases; nucleotides not matched to a gene: 12. The CDR3 runs to 18 residues. The V gene's germline CDR1 is LNHNV and CDR2 YYDKDF (reference sequence). Here the CDR3 DNA reads TGTGCCACCAGCAAATCCCGAGGGCCTAGCGGGGGGTACAATGAGCAGTTCTTC. Its protein is CATSKSRGPSGGYNEQFF.

The chain employs TRBV7-2 and TRBJ2-3; 10 nucleotides align to TRBD2. The length of the CDR3 is 17 residues. V shed 10 bases, J shed 3 bases, and the junction held 16 bases outside the gene matches. Germline V gene sequence: CDR1 SGHTA, CDR2 FQGNSA. The CDR3 here is CATTELPSGGLTDTQYF. The CDR3 nucleotides are TGTGCCACCACAGAACTCCCTAGCGGGGGACTTACAGATACGCAGTATTTT. Full variable domain (outside the CDR3, taken from reference TRBV7-2 and TRBJ2-3): GAGVSQSPSNKVTEKGKDVELRCDPISGHTALYWYRQSLGQGLEFLIYFQGNSAPDKSGLPSDRFSAERTGGSVSTLTIQRTQQEDSAVYLCATTELPSGGLTDTQYFGPGTRLTVL.